These 9 T cell receptor beta chains were all obtained from the same sample, sequenced in a study of breast tumors, draining lymph nodes, adjacent tissues. Via MiXCR, TCRdb re-called the multiplex PCR reads, giving one row per CDR3 protein. Among roughly 80,000 distinct CDR3 sequences, roughly a fifth were seen once, and the ten largest hold roughly 2.4%. The lymph nodes were axillary draining lymph nodes from breast cancer patients. The sample consisted of axillary lymph node tissue. These receptors came from a female donor with breast cancer. Some clones in this sample may be carry-over from other donors' samples.

This clonotype was counted many times. The chain is built from TRBV4-1 and TRBJ1-5, with D hard to call. The CDR3 consists of 13 residues. V was shortened by 1 base and J by 9 bases, with 10 bases between the two germline ends. CDR1 is MGHRA, CDR2 YSYEKL, per germline. The CDR3 protein is CASSQVGLGPQHF. CDR3 in DNA: TGCGCCAGCAGCCAAGTAGGGCTCGGGCCCCAGCATTTT.

This clonotype was picked up many times. The chain is built from TRBV28 and TRBJ1-6; 7 bases map to TRBD1. CDR3 size: 14 residues. CDR1 is MDHEN and CDR2 is SYDVKM in the germline V gene. After removal of 4 bases from V and 14 bases from J, the junction contained 11 bases not matched to a gene. Here the CDR3 reads CASSYPGQRRSLHF. The CDR3 DNA is TGTGCCAGCAGTTACCCGGGACAGCGGAGGTCCCTCCACTTT.

This clonotype has just a few counts. This sequence joins TRBV9 and TRBJ2-3; 7 bases align to TRBD2. The length of the CDR3 is 17 residues. Trimming at V came to 3 bases and at J to 4 bases, leaving 14 bases not matched to a gene. The germline V gene has CDR1 SGDLS and CDR2 YYNGEE. CDR3 sequence (DNA): TGTGCCAGCAGCGCCCAGGCCAGCGGGACCGGCGCAGATACGCAGTATTTT. The encoded protein is CASSAQASGTGADTQYF.

This clonotype was observed at least ten times. The chain combines TRBV12-3 or TRBV12-4 with TRBJ1-5; a possible D gene is TRBD1 (6 bases). V lost 3 bases, J lost 4 bases, and 13 bases lay in between. The length of the CDR3 is 15 residues. The CDR3 reads CASSFSTGQNQPQHF. The CDR3 DNA follows: TGTGCCAGCAGTTTTTCTACAGGGCAAAATCAGCCCCAGCATTTT.

This clonotype was recorded at least ten times. The chain links TRBV6-2 or TRBV6-3 to TRBJ2-7, with a possible D match to TRBD2 (5 bases). V dropped 7 bases and J dropped 0 bases, with 7 bases sitting between them. CDR1 is MNHEY, CDR2 SVGEGT, per germline. The CDR3 consists of 12 residues. The CDR3 nucleotides read TGTGCCAGCAACGGGGACTCCTACGAGCAGTACTTC. This encodes CASNGDSYEQYF.

In this sample, this clonotype turned up many times. The J gene is TRBJ1-3, the V gene TRBV11-2; no reliable D call. Per germline, CDR1 SGHAT and CDR2 FQNNGV. Trimming removed 3 bases from V and 0 bases from J, with 12 bases in between. The CDR3 contains 16 residues. The CDR3: CASSFTVAPSGNTIYF. CDR3 sequence (DNA): TGTGCCAGCAGCTTCACAGTCGCGCCCTCTGGAAACACCATATATTTT.

This clonotype was detected ten times or more. The junction does not match germline at one end; this may be a read error. The rearrangement joins TRBV7-2 to TRBJ2-1; D is perhaps TRBD1 or TRBD2 (7 bases each). Germline V gives CDR1 SGHTA, CDR2 FQGNSA. The CDR3 contains 12 residues. CDR3 coding DNA: TGTGCCAGCAGCTTAGAGGGGTCAGGGGGGGTCTTC. Encoded protein: CASSLEGSGGVF.

This clonotype was counted a single time. V and J are TRBV18 and TRBJ2-1; TRBD1 matches 9 bases. The CDR3 is 13 amino acids. Germline loops: CDR1 KGHSH, CDR2 LQKENI. V trimming: 6 bases; J trimming: 7 bases; junction bases outside the gene matches: 4. CDR3 nucleotides: TGTGCCAGCTCTAGGACAGGGGAGAATGAGCAGTTCTTC. This sequence encodes CASSRTGENEQFF.

This clonotype showed up many times. The J gene is TRBJ2-3, the V gene TRBV6-1; D is possibly TRBD2 (6 bases). The CDR3 covers 15 residues. The germline V and J ends were trimmed by 1 base and 4 bases, with 12 bases remaining between them. Germline V gives CDR1 MNHNS, CDR2 SASEGT. This chain's CDR3 is CASSEEKEGSDTQYF. The CDR3 coding sequence is TGTGCCAGCAGTGAAGAAAAGGAGGGATCAGATACGCAGTATTTT.